Detailed here is one TCR beta chain. Its specificity is unknown. Treatment in this sample: about 20 received Ad26.COV2.S at low or high dose, single or two shots; about five received placebo; per-sample allocation not given. Day 63 after the first injection of vaccine or placebo was the sampling time. Method: immunoSEQ multiplex PCR; TCRdb's copy keeps in-frame clones and lacks some. This sample carries roughly 380,000 clones, approximately 87% of them seen once, and the ten largest clones take less than 4.5%. These data are taken from a study of Ad26.COV2.S vaccination and SARS-CoV-2 variants. The germline V gene has CDR1 SGHTA and CDR2 FQGTGA. V lost 2 bases to trimming and J lost 0 bases, with 14 bases between them. The CDR3 contains 16 residues. Broader study findings: Vaccine recipients and placebo recipients showed similar non-spike TCR breadth.

This clonotype originated in a person between 18 and 60 years old who received the Ad26.COV2.S COVID-19 vaccine or a placebo. The chain combines TRBV7-3 with TRBJ2-7, with D unresolved. This material consisted of peripheral blood, taken in a trial of Ad26.COV2.S vaccine versus placebo. CDR3 protein: CASSLSPSMSSYEQYF. The CDR3 DNA is TGTGCCAGCAGCTTATCACCCTCTATGAGCTCCTACGAGCAGTACTTC.